Reported below is one T cell receptor (beta chain). The V end was cut by 9 bases, the J end by 1 base, with 9 bases between. Germline lookup yields CDR1 ENHRY and CDR2 SYGVKD. This CDR3 is built from 12 residues. This specimen comes from a study of cytomegalovirus exposure and HLA in healthy donors. This cohort consisted of healthy bone marrow donors. Primers: 60 Vbeta forward and 13 Jbeta reverse. Sequencing used immunoSEQ multiplex PCR; TCRdb keeps in-frame clones, though not all of them. This sample has about 160,000 clones; more than 80% occur once, and the top ten carry approximately 2.4%. The receptor comes from a male donor in good health and CMV-seronegative. Source material: PBMCs. The rearrangement joins TRBV10-3 to TRBJ1-1; TRBD1 might be the D (5 bases). This chain's CDR3 is CAIWGENTEAFF. CDR3 bases: TGTGCCATTTGGGGGGAGAACACTGAAGCTTTCTTT.